A single sample gave rise to the 19 T cell receptor beta chains below, sequenced in a study of T cells after yellow fever vaccination. TCRdb re-called the 5' RACE reads with MiXCR, one entry per CDR3 protein. This table has 250,000 or so distinct CDR3 sequences, approximately 6.7% appearing once. This material consisted of CD4+ T cells sorted from PBMCs, taken on the day of the yellow fever booster vaccination. These receptors all stem from a man younger than 45 who received the YFV17D yellow fever vaccine.

In this sample, this clonotype turned up many times. The chain employs TRBV7-2 and TRBJ2-1, with 9 bases identical to TRBD2. The CDR3 is 16 amino acids. Trimming at V came to 6 bases and at J to 10 bases, leaving 16 bases not matched to a gene. The germline gives CDR1 SGHTA, CDR2 FQGNSA. The CDR3 DNA sequence: TGTGCCAGCAGTTTTCCGGGACTAGCCTCCCGGGGAGAGCAGTTCTTC. Translation gives CASSFPGLASRGEQFF.

Many counts were recorded for this clonotype. The CDR3 DNA follows: TGTGCCAGCAGCGTAGATGGGACTAGCTACGAGCAGTACTTC. Its translation is CASSVDGTSYEQYF. This chain connects TRBV9 to TRBJ2-7; 8 nucleotides line up with TRBD2. J lost 3 bases, V lost 0 bases, and 2 bases had no gene match. There are 14 residues in the CDR3. From germline, CDR1 is SGDLS and CDR2 YYNGEE.

The V gene is TRBV9, the J gene TRBJ2-7, with 7 bases aligning to TRBD1. This CDR3 has 14 residues. V lost 0 bases, J lost 3 bases, and 3 bases stayed unmatched. In germline, CDR1 is SGDLS, CDR2 YYNGEE. The CDR3 spells CASSVVRDSYEQYF. DNA of the CDR3: TGTGCCAGCAGCGTAGTTAGGGACAGCTACGAGCAGTACTTC.

Concerning this clonotype itself: Its ends do not fully match the called genes, so a read error is possible. This chain's CDR3 is CASSLGSRHYYEQFF. The CDR3, as DNA: TGTGCCAGCAGCTTAGGATCGAGGCACTACTATGAGCAGTTCTTC. The gene calls are TRBV7-9 and TRBJ2-1; D not certain. CDR3 length: 15 amino acids. Germline CDR1 reads SEHNR; CDR2 reads FQNEAQ (reference sequence).

This clonotype was counted only a few times. The chain combines TRBV5-1 with TRBJ1-3; D is unresolved. Germline V gene data show CDR1 as SGHRS and CDR2 as YFSETQ. V was pared by 0 bases and J by 2 bases, with 6 bases between. CDR3 length: 14 amino acids. The CDR3 bases are TGCGCCAGCAGCTTGGACCAAACTGGAAACACCATATATTTT. This sequence encodes CASSLDQTGNTIYF.

The rearrangement links TRBV6-1 to TRBJ1-4, with D uncertain. The CDR3 has 14 residues. V dropped 6 bases and J dropped 10 bases, with 18 bases sitting between them. Germline V CDR1 and CDR2: MNHNS, SASEGT. Written as DNA, the CDR3 is TGTGCCAGCAGCGACTTTCAGAGCCCGGGAAAACTGTTTTTT. Translating gives CASSDFQSPGKLFF.

The rearrangement uses TRBV6-1 and TRBJ2-7, with TRBD2 as a possible D gene (6 bases). The germline CDR1 and CDR2 sequences are MNHNS and SASEGT. V was cut by 7 bases and J by 5 bases, with 18 bases left in between. The CDR3 extends over 14 amino acids. Written as DNA, the CDR3 is TGTGCCAGCATATCCCAGGCAGGGAGGAACGAGCAGTACTTC. It codes for CASISQAGRNEQYF.

This clonotype has more than one count but fewer than ten. The chain carries TRBV5-1 and TRBJ2-3; D not resolved. The V gene's germline CDR1 is SGHRS and CDR2 YFSETQ. Trimming removed 0 bases from V and 2 bases from J, with 10 bases in between. The length of the CDR3 is 15 residues. This chain's CDR3 is CASSLATDTTDTQYF. The CDR3 DNA sequence: TGCGCCAGCAGCTTGGCCACAGATACCACAGATACGCAGTATTTT.

This clonotype was seen ten or more times. This chain links TRBV20-1 with TRBJ2-2, with 10 positions matching TRBD1. This CDR3 comprises 14 residues. V shed 3 bases and J 7 bases; nucleotides not matched to a gene: 5. Germline lookup yields CDR1 DFQATT and CDR2 SNEGSKA (reference sequence). CDR3 nucleotide sequence: TGCAGTGCTAGGTCGGGACAGGGGAACGGGGAGCTGTTTTTT. Protein: CSARSGQGNGELFF.

In its sample, this clonotype was seen many times. The chain links TRBV12-3 or TRBV12-4 to TRBJ2-7, with TRBD1 identical over 7 bases. This CDR3 is 13 amino acids long. V lost 6 bases to trimming and J lost 3 bases; unmatched junction nucleotides: 5. In DNA form, the CDR3 reads TGTGCCAGCAGAGTCGGACAGGACTACGAGCAGTACTTC. Its protein is CASRVGQDYEQYF.

This clonotype was recorded a few times. The chain employs TRBV12-3 or TRBV12-4 and TRBJ2-1; 11 bases match TRBD2. This CDR3 spans 17 amino acids. With V trimmed by 2 bases and J by 4 bases, 7 bases remained unmatched. The CDR3 spells CASSLRRLAGKYNEQFF. The CDR3 bases are TGTGCCAGCAGTTTACGGAGACTAGCGGGAAAATACAATGAGCAGTTCTTC.

A few counts support this clonotype. V usage is TRBV5-6 and J usage is TRBJ1-2, with D tentatively TRBD1 (5 bases). V was clipped by 4 bases and J by 4 bases, with 11 bases between them. This CDR3 spans 13 amino acids. Germline V gene data show CDR1 as SGHDT and CDR2 as YYEEEE. This CDR3 reads CASSPGASYGYTF. The CDR3 DNA reads TGTGCCAGCAGCCCCGGGGCTAGCTATGGCTACACCTTC.

This clonotype appeared many times. The rearrangement uses TRBV5-1 and TRBJ1-6; 9 bases fit TRBD1. CDR1 and CDR2 from the germline V gene are SGHRS and YFSETQ. The CDR3 consists of 15 residues. V shed 1 base, J shed 10 bases, and the junction held 6 bases outside the gene matches. CDR3 coding DNA: TGCGCCAGCAGCTTGTTCGGGACAGGGACATCACCCCTCCACTTT. This encodes CASSLFGTGTSPLHF.

This clonotype was detected only once. The chain uses TRBV30 and TRBJ1-2; D perhaps matches TRBD1 (6 bases). CDR3 size: 12 residues. Germline V gene lookup returns CDR1 GTSNPN and CDR2 SVGIG (reference sequence). V was cut by 4 bases and J by 4 bases, with 10 bases left in between. CDR3 region: CAWKGGPYGYTF. CDR3 bases: TGTGCCTGGAAGGGGGGACCCTATGGCTACACCTTC.

This clonotype occurred many times. CDR3 DNA: TGTGCCAGCTCACAGTCATTGGGTTTTTTGGATACGCAGTATTTT. Protein sequence: CASSQSLGFLDTQYF. The chain recombines TRBV18 with TRBJ2-3, with no clear D. Per the germline V gene, CDR1 is KGHSH and CDR2 is LQKENI. CDR3 length: 15 residues. The V and J ends lost 4 bases and 6 bases respectively, with 17 bases between them.

There are a few counts of this clonotype. The V call is TRBV18, the J call TRBJ2-4, with no clear D. V lost 2 bases to trimming and J lost 8 bases, with 7 bases between them. The CDR3 has 12 amino acids. Germline V gene data show CDR1 as KGHSH and CDR2 as LQKENI. In DNA form, the CDR3 reads TGTGCCAGCTCACCAGGAATGGACATTCAGTACTTC. Encoded protein: CASSPGMDIQYF.

This clonotype occurred a few times. The chain is built from TRBV5-1 and TRBJ2-5; 11 bases agree with TRBD2. Germline CDR1 and CDR2: SGHRS and YFSETQ. Trimming removed 6 bases from V and 5 bases from J; junction bases left unmatched: 12. This CDR3 has 16 amino acids. The CDR3 nucleotides are TGCGCCAGCAACGGGATGAGACTAGCGGGATATGAGACCCAGTACTTC. Residues: CASNGMRLAGYETQYF. The full variable domain, in which reference TRBV5-1 and TRBJ2-5 provide the parts outside the CDR3, is KAGVTQTPRYLIKTRGQQVTLSCSPISGHRSVSWYQQTPGQGLQFLFEYFSETQRNKGNFPGRFSGRQFSNSRSEMNVSTLELGDSALYLCASNGMRLAGYETQYFGPGTRLLVL.

This clonotype appeared a few times. V gene TRBV25-1 combines with J gene TRBJ2-7; D is ambiguous. The CDR3 has 15 residues. V lost 6 bases and J 6 bases, leaving 21 bases between the germline ends. Germline CDR1 reads MGHDK; CDR2 reads SYGVNS. The CDR3 sequence: CASSEPLGLVGEQYF. CDR3 sequence (DNA): TGTGCCAGCAGCGAACCCCTCGGGCTAGTGGGCGAGCAGTACTTC.

The chain uses TRBV5-1 and TRBJ2-1; TRBD2 matches at 10 bases. Germline trimming cut 3 bases from V and 0 bases from J; bases unmatched to any gene: 9. The CDR3 covers 18 residues. CDR1 is SGHRS and CDR2 is YFSETQ in the germline V gene. Here the CDR3 DNA reads TGCGCCAGCAGCTGGGGGATTATAGCGGGAGGCTCCTACAATGAGCAGTTCTTC. This codes for CASSWGIIAGGSYNEQFF.